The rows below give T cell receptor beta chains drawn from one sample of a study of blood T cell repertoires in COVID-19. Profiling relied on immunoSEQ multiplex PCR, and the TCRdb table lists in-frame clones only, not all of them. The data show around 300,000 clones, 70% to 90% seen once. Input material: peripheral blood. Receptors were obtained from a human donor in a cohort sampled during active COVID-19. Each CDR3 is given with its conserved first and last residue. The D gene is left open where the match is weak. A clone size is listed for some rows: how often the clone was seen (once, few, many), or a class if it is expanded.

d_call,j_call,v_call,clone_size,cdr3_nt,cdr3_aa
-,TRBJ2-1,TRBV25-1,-,TGTGCCAGCAGTGTCCTCGGGACTTTCAATGAGCAGTTCTTC,CASSVLGTFNEQFF
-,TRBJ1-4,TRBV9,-,TGTGCCAGCAGCGGGCCCCCCGTGGAGGGACTGTTTTTT,CASSGPPVEGLFF
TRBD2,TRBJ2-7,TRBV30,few,TGTGCCTGGAGTGTACTAGCGGGGGGGAGCTCCTACGAGCAGTACTTC,CAWSVLAGGSSYEQYF
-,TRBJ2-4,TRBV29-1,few,TGCAGCTCCCGCGGGGAGGACGGAGGCATTCAGTACTTC,CSSRGEDGGIQYF
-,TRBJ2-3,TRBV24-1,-,TGTGCCACCAGTGATCCCCGGAGGGCCGTAACAGATACGCAGTATTTT,CATSDPRRAVTDTQYF
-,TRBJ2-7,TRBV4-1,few,TGCGCCAGCCGTCTCGGCGAGCAGTACTTC,CASRLGEQYF
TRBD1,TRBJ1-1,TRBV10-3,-,TGTGCCATCAGTTCGGGACAGGCGAACACTGAAGCTTTCTTT,CAISSGQANTEAFF
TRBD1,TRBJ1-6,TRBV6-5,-,TGTGCCAGCACCCGCTCCTACAGGGGGCATTCACCCCTCCACTTT,CASTRSYRGHSPLHF
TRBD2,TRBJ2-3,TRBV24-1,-,TGTGCCACCAGTGAGTGGACTAGTACAGATACGCAGTATTTT,CATSEWTSTDTQYF
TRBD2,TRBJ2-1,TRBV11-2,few,TGTGCCAGCAGCCCGACTAGCTATGCGCAGTTCTTC,CASSPTSYAQFF
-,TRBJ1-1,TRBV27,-,TGTGCCAGCAGTTTATCGAGAAAGAACACTGAAGCTTTCTTT,CASSLSRKNTEAFF
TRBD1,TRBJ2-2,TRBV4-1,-,TGCGCCAGCAGCAGAACAGGGGCGAGAACCGGGGAGCTGTTTTTT,CASSRTGARTGELFF
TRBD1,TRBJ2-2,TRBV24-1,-,TGTGCCACCAGTGATCCGCGGACAGGGCCCACCGGGGAGCTGTTTTTT,CATSDPRTGPTGELFF
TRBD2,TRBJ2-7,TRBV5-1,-,TGCGCCAGCAGTTACGGGACTAGCGGGGGGGACTACGAGCAGTACTTC,CASSYGTSGGDYEQYF
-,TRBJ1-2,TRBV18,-,TGTGCCAGCTCACTCCTTGCGGGAGTCGGCTACACCTTC,CASSLLAGVGYTF
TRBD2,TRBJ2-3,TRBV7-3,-,TGTGCCAGCAGCCAGGGACTAGCGGGATACACAGATACGCAGTATTTT,CASSQGLAGYTDTQYF
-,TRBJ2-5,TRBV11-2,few,TGTGCCAGCAGCTGGGAGCAAGAGACCCAGTACTTC,CASSWEQETQYF
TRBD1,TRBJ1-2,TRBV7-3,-,TGTGCCAGCAGCCCCCAAGCCGGGACAGACTATGGCTACACCTTC,CASSPQAGTDYGYTF